The present T cell receptor beta chain was sequenced within a study of blood T cell repertoires in COVID-19. About the research overall: The samples span acute and convalescent COVID-19 from the United States, Italy and Spain. The analysed material was cDNA or gDNA that came from T cells, B-cell-depleted T cells, or PBMCs.

In the original processing: For nucleated cells, counts were estimated from reference gene primer amplification. Libraries were prepared by immunoSEQ multiplex PCR; TCRdb keeps only in-frame clonotypes and omits some of them. Clone size and the V and J calls come from that table; the DNA yielded D and trimming. The sample has roughly 240,000 clones; roughly nine tenths are singletons. This CDR3 contains 15 residues. The V gene lost 8 bases and the J gene lost 0 bases, with 15 bases spanning the gap. Germline V lookup: CDR1 SNHLY, CDR2 FYNNEI. Sequencing was performed on peripheral blood. The TCR comes from a man aged 18 to 30 with active or convalescent COVID-19. The chain has TRBV2 and TRBJ2-3, with D perhaps TRBD1 (6 bases). CDR3 amino acids: CASHTGKASTDTQYF. The CDR3 nucleotides are TGTGCCAGCCACACAGGGAAAGCCAGCACAGATACGCAGTATTTT.